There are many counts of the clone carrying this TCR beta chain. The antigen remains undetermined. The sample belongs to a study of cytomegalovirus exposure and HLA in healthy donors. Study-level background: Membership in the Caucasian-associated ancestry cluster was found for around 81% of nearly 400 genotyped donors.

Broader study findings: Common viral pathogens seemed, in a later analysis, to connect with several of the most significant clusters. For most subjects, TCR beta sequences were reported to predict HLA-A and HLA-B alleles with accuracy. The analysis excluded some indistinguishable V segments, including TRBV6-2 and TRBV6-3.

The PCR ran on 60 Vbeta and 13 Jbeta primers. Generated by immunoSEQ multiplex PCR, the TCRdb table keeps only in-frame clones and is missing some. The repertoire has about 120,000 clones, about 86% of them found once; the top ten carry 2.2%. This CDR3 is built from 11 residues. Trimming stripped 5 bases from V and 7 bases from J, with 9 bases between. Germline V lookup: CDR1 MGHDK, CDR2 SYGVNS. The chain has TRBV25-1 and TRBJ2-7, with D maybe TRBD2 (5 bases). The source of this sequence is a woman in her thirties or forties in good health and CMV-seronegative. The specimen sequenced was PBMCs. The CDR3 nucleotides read TGTGCCAGCAGTACCAGAGGGGAGCAGTACTTC. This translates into CASSTRGEQYF.